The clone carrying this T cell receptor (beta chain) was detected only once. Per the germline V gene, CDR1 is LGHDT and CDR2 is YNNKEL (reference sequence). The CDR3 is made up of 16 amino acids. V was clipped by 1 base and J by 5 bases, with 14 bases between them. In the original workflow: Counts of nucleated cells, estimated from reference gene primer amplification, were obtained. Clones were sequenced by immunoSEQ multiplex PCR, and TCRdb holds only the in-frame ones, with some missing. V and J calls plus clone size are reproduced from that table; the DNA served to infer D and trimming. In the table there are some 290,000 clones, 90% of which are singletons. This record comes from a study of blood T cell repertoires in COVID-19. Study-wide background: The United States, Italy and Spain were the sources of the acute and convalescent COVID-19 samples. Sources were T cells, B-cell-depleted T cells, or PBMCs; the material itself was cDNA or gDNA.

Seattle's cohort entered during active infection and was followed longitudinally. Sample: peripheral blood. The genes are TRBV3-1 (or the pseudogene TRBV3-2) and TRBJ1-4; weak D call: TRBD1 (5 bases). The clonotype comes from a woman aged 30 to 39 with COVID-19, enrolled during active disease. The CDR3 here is CASSQATQGSNEKLFF. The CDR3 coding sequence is TGTGCCAGCAGCCAAGCCACGCAGGGAAGCAATGAAAAACTGTTTTTT.